This passage covers 13 T cell receptor beta chains from one sample sequenced in a study of control samples from healthy donors and cancer patients. Profiling relied on immunoSEQ multiplex PCR, and the TCRdb table lists in-frame clones only, not all of them. The repertoire holds about 100,000 clones, with approximately 84% as singletons. Sequencing was performed on blood. Every receptor here comes from a woman in her forties or fifties in good health.

The rearrangement uses TRBV27 and TRBJ2-3, with 9 nucleotides matching TRBD1. The junction had 8 bases not matched to a gene; V was cut back by 5 bases and J by 2 bases. The CDR3 consists of 16 residues. The germline CDR1 and CDR2 sequences are MNHEY and SMNVEV (reference sequence). The CDR3 region is CASSRGTGYYTDTQYF. For the CDR3, the DNA is TGTGCCAGCAGTCGCGGGACAGGGTATTACACAGATACGCAGTATTTT.

The chain couples TRBV27 to TRBJ1-5; D not certain. Germline V CDR1 and CDR2: MNHEY, SMNVEV (reference sequence). The CDR3 has 14 amino acids. The germline V and J ends were trimmed by 6 bases and 0 bases, with 9 bases remaining between them. CDR3 nucleotide sequence: TGTGCCAGCAGGGACCTCATTAGCAATCAGCCCCAGCATTTT. Translated, it gives CASRDLISNQPQHF.

This rearrangement joins TRBV5-1 to TRBJ2-5; D may be TRBD1 or TRBD2 (5 bases each). Trimming shortened V by 3 bases and J by 2 bases, and 11 bases separated the two germline ends. This CDR3 region has 14 residues. The V gene's germline CDR1 is SGHRS and CDR2 YFSETQ. The CDR3 DNA follows: TGCGCCAGCAGCTGGCCAGGGAGACAAGAGACCCAGTACTTC. This gives the protein CASSWPGRQETQYF.

This chain joins TRBV3-1 (or the pseudogene TRBV3-2) and TRBJ2-7; D uncertain. Germline CDR1 is LGHDT and CDR2 is YNNKEL (reference sequence). CDR3 length: 15 residues. V lost 0 bases and J lost 0, with 9 bases in between. The CDR3 DNA sequence: TGTGCCAGCAGCCAAGATCGCCGTAGCTCCTACGAGCAGTACTTC. It translates to CASSQDRRSSYEQYF.

The chain couples TRBV3-1 (or the pseudogene TRBV3-2) to TRBJ2-4; D is unresolved. Deletions cut 1 base from V and 14 bases from J, with 18 bases between. This CDR3 comprises 14 residues. CDR1 is LGHDT, CDR2 YNNKEL, per germline (reference sequence). CDR3 amino acids: CASSQGGVTRRKYF. The CDR3 DNA sequence: TGTGCCAGCAGCCAAGGAGGTGTAACGAGAAGGAAGTACTTC.

V and J are TRBV30 and TRBJ1-1; 8 bases are a match to TRBD1. The CDR3 contains 14 residues. Germline loops: CDR1 GTSNPN, CDR2 SVGIG (reference sequence). V was clipped by 2 bases and J by 7 bases; unmatched bases: 9. The CDR3 loop is CAWSSGTGDLEAFF. The DNA for the CDR3 is TGTGCCTGGAGTTCTGGGACAGGAGATCTTGAAGCTTTCTTT.

The chain employs TRBV10-2 and TRBJ1-5; a possible D gene is TRBD1 (6 bases). The germline CDR1 and CDR2 sequences are WSHSY and SAAADI. V was trimmed by 2 bases and J by 6 bases, leaving 11 bases between them. The CDR3 has 14 amino acids. The CDR3 nucleotides are TGCGCCAGCAGTGAGACAGGGTACGGTCAGCCCCAGCATTTT. It is translated as CASSETGYGQPQHF.

J is TRBJ2-1 and V is TRBV24-1; tentative D call: TRBD1 (6 bases). CDR1 and CDR2 from the germline V gene are KGHDR and SFDVKD. Trimming pared 3 bases from V and 6 bases from J, leaving 17 bases between. The CDR3 sequence is 16 residues long. In DNA, the CDR3 is TGTGCCACCAGTGATCTGACAAGGACAGACCCCAATGAGCAGTTCTTC. Protein: CATSDLTRTDPNEQFF.

Concerning this clone itself: Other DNA sequences in this specimen translate into the identical CDR3. The chain links TRBV6-2 or TRBV6-3 to TRBJ1-2; D gene ambiguous. This CDR3 is 13 amino acids long. Trimming removed 5 bases from V and 5 bases from J, with 12 bases in between. CDR1 MNHEY and CDR2 SVGEGT come from the germline V gene. CDR3 DNA sequence: TGTGCCAGCAGTCCCCGGGCCGCATATGGCTACACCTTC. This encodes CASSPRAAYGYTF.

For the CDR3, the DNA is TGTGCCAGCAGCTTAGTGGACAGGGGGACCGGGGATACGCAGTATTTT. Translation gives CASSLVDRGTGDTQYF. This rearrangement joins TRBV7-9 to TRBJ2-3; 10 bases are shared with TRBD1. Trimming took 1 base from V and 6 from J; bases not matched to a gene: 7. This CDR3 comprises 16 residues. In germline, CDR1 is SEHNR, CDR2 FQNEAQ (reference sequence).

The V and J genes are TRBV4-1 and TRBJ2-1, with D unclear. Trimming left V 5 bases short and J 2 bases short, with 13 bases between. Germline CDR1 is MGHRA and CDR2 is YSYEKL. This CDR3 is 15 amino acids long. The CDR3 DNA sequence: TGCGCCAGCAGCGAAGGACCTAGTCCCTACAATGAGCAGTTCTTC. Its translation is CASSEGPSPYNEQFF.

The chain uses TRBV6-5 and TRBJ1-1; D perhaps matches TRBD1 (6 bases). V was trimmed by 7 bases and J by 5 bases, leaving 14 bases between them. Germline V gene lookup returns CDR1 MNHEY and CDR2 SVGAGI. CDR3 length: 13 residues. The CDR3 nucleotides read TGTGCCAGCAAGAGGGGGGCGGGTACTGAAGCTTTCTTT. Its translation is CASKRGAGTEAFF.

This clone was observed a handful of times. V gene TRBV5-6 combines with J gene TRBJ2-1; D tentatively reads TRBD1 or TRBD2 (6 bases each). CDR3 length: 14 amino acids. In germline, CDR1 is SGHDT, CDR2 YYEEEE. V gave up 4 bases and J gave up 7 bases, with 15 bases separating them. The CDR3 spells CASSPTGGPNEQFF. DNA of the CDR3: TGTGCCAGCAGCCCGACCGGGGGCCCGAATGAGCAGTTCTTC.